This T cell receptor (beta chain) came from a study of cytomegalovirus exposure and HLA in healthy donors. Study findings and constraints: A later analysis revealed that TCR association rates differed between HLA loci, peaking at DRB1 and bottoming out at HLA-C. Immune exposure was documented only through CMV serostatus.

PCR primers comprised 60 Vbeta and 13 Jbeta primers. Measured with immunoSEQ multiplex PCR; TCRdb has only the in-frame clones, and not every one. The data show tens of thousands of clones, around 70% seen once. Concerning this clone itself: What it recognizes is unknown.

Deletions cut 2 bases from V and 0 bases from J, with 11 bases between. CDR1 is MNHEY, CDR2 SVGAGI, per germline. This CDR3 is 16 amino acids long. The V gene is TRBV6-5, the J gene TRBJ1-3; the D gene is possibly TRBD1 (6 bases). The specimen was PBMCs. The receptor was derived from a middle-aged woman in good health and CMV-seropositive. As DNA, the CDR3 is TGTGCCAGCAGTTACCGACAGGCCGTCTCTGGAAACACCATATATTTT. This encodes CASSYRQAVSGNTIYF.